A single T cell receptor beta chain is shown here with its context. The record originates from a study of blood T cell repertoires in COVID-19. Original analysis: Amplifying reference gene primers gave estimates of nucleated cell counts. TCRdb keeps only in-frame clones here, not all; method: immunoSEQ multiplex PCR. V and J calls plus clone size are reproduced from that table; the DNA served to infer D and trimming. Of 170,000 or so clones listed, roughly 80% are singletons. The TCR sequence derives from a woman in her seventies with COVID-19, enrolled during active disease. Sequencing was done on a sample of peripheral blood.

The CDR3 DNA follows: TGTGCCAGCAGCTTAGAGTTAGCGGGAGTCATCTCCTACAATGAGCAGTTCTTC. Translated: CASSLELAGVISYNEQFF. The genes are TRBV7-2 and TRBJ2-1; TRBD2 matches at 9 bases. CDR1 SGHTA and CDR2 FQGNSA come from the germline V gene. The CDR3 runs 18 residues. V shed 1 base, J shed 0 bases, and the junction held 7 bases outside the gene matches.